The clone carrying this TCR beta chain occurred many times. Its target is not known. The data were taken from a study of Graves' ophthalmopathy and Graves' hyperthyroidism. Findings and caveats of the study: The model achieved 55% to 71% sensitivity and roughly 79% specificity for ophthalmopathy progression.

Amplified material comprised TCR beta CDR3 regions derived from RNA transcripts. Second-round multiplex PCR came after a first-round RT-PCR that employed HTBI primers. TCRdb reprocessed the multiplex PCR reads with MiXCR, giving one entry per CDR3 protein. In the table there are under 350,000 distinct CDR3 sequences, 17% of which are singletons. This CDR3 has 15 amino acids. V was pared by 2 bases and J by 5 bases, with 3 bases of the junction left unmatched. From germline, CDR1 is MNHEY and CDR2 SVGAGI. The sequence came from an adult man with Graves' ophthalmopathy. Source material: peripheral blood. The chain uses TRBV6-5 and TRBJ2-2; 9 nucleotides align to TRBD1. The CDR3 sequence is CASSYEGQGTGELFF. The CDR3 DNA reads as TGTGCCAGCAGTTACGAAGGACAGGGGACCGGGGAGCTGTTTTTT.